These 10 T cell receptor beta chains were sequenced from one sample in a study of shared clonotypes between healthy human individuals. Terminally differentiated effector memory CD45RA+ cells were excluded from the naive CD8 cells, which were CD45RO-negative and positively selected for CCR7. Assay: immunoSEQ multiplex PCR; the TCRdb copy retains only in-frame clones and omits some. Here the sample spans around 560,000 clones, 90% to 95% being singletons. Material for sequencing was naive CD8+ T cells sorted from blood. Receptor source: a woman in her 30s in good health.

V is TRBV5-6 and J is TRBJ2-7, with TRBD1 as a possible D gene (6 bases). Germline V CDR1 and CDR2: SGHDT, YYEEEE. The V and J ends lost 3 bases and 3 bases respectively, with 10 bases between them. The CDR3 spans 13 residues. The CDR3 spells CASSYGGSYEQYF. The CDR3 DNA follows: TGTGCCAGCAGCTATGGGGGCAGCTACGAGCAGTACTTC.

The chain uses TRBV11-2 and TRBJ2-7; D not resolved. Trimming stripped 0 bases from V and 3 bases from J, with 9 bases between. The CDR3 covers 14 residues. CDR1 SGHAT and CDR2 FQNNGV come from the germline V gene. CDR3 residues: CASSLEAYNYEQYF. CDR3 bases: TGTGCCAGCAGCTTAGAGGCCTACAACTACGAGCAGTACTTC. Filled out from reference TRBV11-2 and TRBJ2-7, the complete variable domain reads EAGVAQSPRYKIIEKRQSVAFWCNPISGHATLYWYQQILGQGPKLLIQFQNNGVVDDSQLPKDRFSAERLKGVDSTLKIQPAKLEDSAVYLCASSLEAYNYEQYFGPGTRLTVT.

The rearrangement links TRBV28 to TRBJ2-5; D is perhaps TRBD1 (6 bases). The tail of the sequence fits TRBJ2-7 better, so the J call may be wrong. Germline V gene sequence: CDR1 MDHEN, CDR2 SYDVKM. This CDR3 is 14 amino acids long. The CDR3 region is CASSLTGGGLEQYF. The CDR3 coding sequence is TGTGCCAGCAGTTTAACTGGGGGCGGGCTCGAGCAGTACTTC.

The gene calls are TRBV7-6 and TRBJ1-1; 7 bases fit TRBD1. The germline gives CDR1 SGHVS, CDR2 FNYEAQ. With V trimmed by 5 bases and J by 5 bases, 8 bases remained unmatched. The length of the CDR3 is 14 residues. The DNA for the CDR3 is TGTGCCAGCAGCACTCAGGGGGGACGGACTGAAGCTTTCTTT. Translated: CASSTQGGRTEAFF.

With respect to this clone: The same CDR3 is also encoded by other DNA sequences in this sample. J is TRBJ1-4 and V is TRBV9; D uncertain. The germline V gene has CDR1 SGDLS and CDR2 YYNGEE. This CDR3 is built from 14 residues. V lost 0 bases and J 4 bases, leaving 7 bases between the germline ends. In nucleotides, the CDR3 is TGTGCCAGCAGCGTAGGAGATAGTAATGAAAAACTGTTTTTT. Translated: CASSVGDSNEKLFF.

The V call is TRBV7-9, the J call TRBJ2-1; D may correspond to TRBD1 or TRBD2 (5 bases each). V was trimmed by 4 bases and J by 3 bases, leaving 16 bases between them. Germline values: CDR1 SEHNR, CDR2 FQNEAQ (reference sequence). The CDR3 extends over 16 amino acids. CDR3 region: CASSSRSGPLYNEQFF. The CDR3 nucleotides are TGTGCCAGCAGCTCTCGCTCGGGACCTCTCTACAATGAGCAGTTCTTC.

The CDR3 nucleotides are TGTGCCAGCAGTGAAGCCCCCAGGGGAGGCAATCAGCCCCAGCATTTT. It codes for CASSEAPRGGNQPQHF. V gene TRBV6-1 combines with J gene TRBJ1-5; tentative D call: TRBD1 (6 bases). The CDR3 consists of 16 residues. Deletions cut 0 bases from V and 2 bases from J, with 11 bases between. The germline V gene encodes CDR1 MNHNS and CDR2 SASEGT.

CDR3 loop: CASSRDADTQYF. The DNA for the CDR3 is TGTGCCAGCAGCCGAGATGCAGATACGCAGTATTTT. The chain joins TRBV9 to TRBJ2-3; no clear D gene. Germline CDR1 is SGDLS and CDR2 is YYNGEE. CDR3 length: 12 residues. V was shortened by 4 bases and J by 4 bases, with 7 bases between the two germline ends.

The chain joins TRBV2 to TRBJ2-1; D is unresolved. The CDR3 runs to 12 residues. Between the trimmed V and J ends, which lost 5 bases and 6 bases, there was a span of 8 bases. Germline lookup yields CDR1 SNHLY and CDR2 FYNNEI. This chain's CDR3 is CASSWVSNEQFF. The CDR3 DNA reads TGTGCCAGCAGTTGGGTTTCCAATGAGCAGTTCTTC.

The rearrangement links TRBV5-6 to TRBJ1-1; weak D call: TRBD1 (5 bases). The CDR3 totals 13 residues. V was clipped by 4 bases and J by 1 base, with 8 bases between them. The germline V gene has CDR1 SGHDT and CDR2 YYEEEE. As DNA, the CDR3 is TGTGCCAGCAGCCCCACAGGGAACACTGAAGCTTTCTTT. Protein sequence: CASSPTGNTEAFF.